A selection of T cell receptor beta chains follows, all from one sample in a study of T cells in Graves' hyperthyroidism and ophthalmopathy. MiXCR was run by TCRdb on the multiplex PCR reads, yielding one entry per CDR3 protein. The profile covers hundreds of thousands of distinct CDR3 sequences, with approximately 15% appearing a single time and just under 25% taken by the ten largest. Sample: blood. The receptor source for this set is a woman aged 25 to 39 with Graves' hyperthyroidism. Each CDR3 is given with its conserved first and last residue. Each record gives: clone size, D gene, J gene, V gene, CDR3 DNA, CDR3 protein. The D gene is left open where the match is weak. Rows may omit the clone size; those that give it use once, few, many or a size class.

clone_size: many
d_call: .
j_call: TRBJ2-3
v_call: TRBV7-9
cdr3_nt: TGTGCCAGCGGGGACTACAGGGAGACAGATACGCAGTATTTT
cdr3_aa: CASGDYRETDTQYF

clone_size: many
d_call: .
j_call: TRBJ2-3
v_call: TRBV12-3/TRBV12-4
cdr3_nt: TGTGCCAGCAGTTTTATGGGGGGCGCTGGCACAGATACGCAGTATTTT
cdr3_aa: CASSFMGGAGTDTQYF

clone_size: .
d_call: TRBD1
j_call: TRBJ1-4
v_call: TRBV27
cdr3_nt: TGTGCCAGCAGTCTCAGACAGGGGCTTTCTGAAAAACTGTTTTTT
cdr3_aa: CASSLRQGLSEKLFF

clone_size: .
d_call: .
j_call: TRBJ2-3
v_call: TRBV7-3
cdr3_nt: TGTGCCAGCAGCTTAGGGGTCGGGAGCACAGATACGCAGTATTTT
cdr3_aa: CASSLGVGSTDTQYF

clone_size: few
d_call: .
j_call: TRBJ2-7
v_call: TRBV20-1
cdr3_nt: TGCAGTGCAAACTCGGAGTTGCAGTACTTC
cdr3_aa: CSANSELQYF

clone_size: .
d_call: .
j_call: TRBJ2-1
v_call: TRBV7-2
cdr3_nt: TGTGCCAGCAGCTTAGGACTAAACCAGTTCTTC
cdr3_aa: CASSLGLNQFF

clone_size: few
d_call: TRBD2
j_call: TRBJ2-3
v_call: TRBV20-1
cdr3_nt: TGCAGTGCTAGTCGTCTCGGGGGGAACTCAGATACGCAGTATTTT
cdr3_aa: CSASRLGGNSDTQYF

clone_size: .
d_call: TRBD1
j_call: TRBJ1-1
v_call: TRBV28
cdr3_nt: TGTGCCAGCAGTTTCCGACAGGGTGGTACATCTGAAGCTTTCTTT
cdr3_aa: CASSFRQGGTSEAFF

clone_size: .
d_call: .
j_call: TRBJ2-7
v_call: TRBV10-2
cdr3_nt: TGCGCCAGCAGATCTCAGGATTCCTCCTACGAGCAGTACTTC
cdr3_aa: CASRSQDSSYEQYF

clone_size: few
d_call: .
j_call: TRBJ1-1
v_call: TRBV20-1
cdr3_nt: TGCAGTGCGGGTCCCGAAGCTTTCTTT
cdr3_aa: CSAGPEAFF

clone_size: many
d_call: TRBD1
j_call: TRBJ2-7
v_call: TRBV6-2/TRBV6-3
cdr3_nt: TGTGCCGTGAAGGGACAGTTCTACGAGCAGTACTTC
cdr3_aa: CAVKGQFYEQYF

clone_size: many
d_call: .
j_call: TRBJ2-1
v_call: TRBV7-8
cdr3_nt: TGTGCCAGCAGCTTAGGGGTCCCGGGGCTGACGGACTTCAATGAGCAGTTCTTC
cdr3_aa: CASSLGVPGLTDFNEQFF

clone_size: many
d_call: TRBD1
j_call: TRBJ2-7
v_call: TRBV11-2
cdr3_nt: TGTGCCAGCAGCTTCGGACAGGGTGGGACCTACGAGCAGTACTTC
cdr3_aa: CASSFGQGGTYEQYF

clone_size: .
d_call: .
j_call: TRBJ1-5
v_call: TRBV28
cdr3_nt: TGTGCCAGCAGCCCCCGGGCCAGCAGGGTGGAGCCCCAGCATTTT
cdr3_aa: CASSPRASRVEPQHF

clone_size: many
d_call: TRBD2
j_call: TRBJ2-1
v_call: TRBV2
cdr3_nt: TGTGCCAGCAGGCTGACTAGCGGAGCTAACAATGAGCAGTTCTTC
cdr3_aa: CASRLTSGANNEQFF

clone_size: many
d_call: .
j_call: TRBJ1-5
v_call: TRBV6-1
cdr3_nt: TGTGCCAGCAGTGACCACGGGAGGGGCAATCAGCCCCAGCATTTT
cdr3_aa: CASSDHGRGNQPQHF

clone_size: .
d_call: .
j_call: TRBJ1-1
v_call: TRBV28
cdr3_nt: TGTGCCGCTTACAACAGGGACACTGAAGCTTTCTTT
cdr3_aa: CAAYNRDTEAFF

clone_size: few
d_call: .
j_call: TRBJ2-5
v_call: TRBV28
cdr3_nt: TGTGCCAGCAGTCTGGATTCTTGGTTACAAGAGACCCAGTACTTC
cdr3_aa: CASSLDSWLQETQYF

clone_size: few
d_call: TRBD2
j_call: TRBJ2-1
v_call: TRBV20-1
cdr3_nt: TGCAGTGCTAGAGACCGAGCGGGAGTGGTCACCTACAATGAGCAGTTCTTC
cdr3_aa: CSARDRAGVVTYNEQFF

clone_size: few
d_call: .
j_call: TRBJ1-1
v_call: TRBV19
cdr3_nt: TGTGCCAGTAGTATTCAGGGACTCTTCACTGAAGCTTTCTTT
cdr3_aa: CASSIQGLFTEAFF

clone_size: many
d_call: .
j_call: TRBJ1-1
v_call: TRBV12-3/TRBV12-4
cdr3_nt: TGTGCCAACAGTTTATTGGGAGGGCGGGGGAACACTGAAGCTTTCTTT
cdr3_aa: CANSLLGGRGNTEAFF

clone_size: few
d_call: .
j_call: TRBJ2-7
v_call: TRBV18
cdr3_nt: TGTGCCAGCTCACCACTGTCGACCGGGGCGCAGTGGAAGCAGTACTTC
cdr3_aa: CASSPLSTGAQWKQYF

clone_size: .
d_call: .
j_call: TRBJ1-1
v_call: TRBV11-2
cdr3_nt: TGTGCCAGCAGCTTTGAACAGAACACTGGAGCTTTCTTT
cdr3_aa: CASSFEQNTGAFF

clone_size: many
d_call: .
j_call: TRBJ1-2
v_call: TRBV3-1
cdr3_nt: TGTGCCAGCAGCCACCTCCACAGGGACTATGGCTACACCTTC
cdr3_aa: CASSHLHRDYGYTF